One sample yielded the 20 T cell receptor beta chains listed below, sequenced in a study of post-analysis software for immune sequencing data. Study-wide points: In patients, TRBV5-6, TRBV5-1 and TRBV20-1 belonged to several TRBV segments found more frequently than in controls.

These receptors lack a known antigen. Unique molecular identifiers were built into the TCR beta cDNA libraries. TCRdb passed the PCR reads through MiXCR, listing each CDR3 protein once. The sample lists about 430,000 distinct CDR3 sequences, about 40% occurring once. Sequenced sample: blood. These receptors all come from a girl aged 2 to 9 with multiple sclerosis.

The chain combines TRBV18 with TRBJ1-1, with D perhaps TRBD1 (5 bases). Trimming stripped 2 bases from V and 1 base from J, with 8 bases between. Germline assignment: CDR1 KGHSH and CDR2 LQKENI. There are 14 residues in the CDR3. The CDR3 reads CASSPTGTNTEAFF. CDR3 sequence (DNA): TGTGCCAGCTCACCAACCGGGACGAACACTGAAGCTTTCTTT.

This chain links TRBV28 with TRBJ2-5; TRBD1 aligns across 10 bases. The last part of the DNA fits TRBJ2-7 better; the J call may be wrong. This CDR3 comprises 15 residues. Germline CDR1 reads MDHEN; CDR2 reads SYDVKM. Here the CDR3 reads CASSPEDRGIHEQYF. DNA for the CDR3: TGTGCCAGCAGTCCCGAGGACAGGGGGATCCACGAGCAGTACTTC.

The chain uses TRBV28 and TRBJ1-2; TRBD1 might be the D (6 bases). Trimming removed 3 bases at V and 4 bases at J, with 12 bases between. CDR1 MDHEN and CDR2 SYDVKM come from the germline V gene. The CDR3 contains 14 residues. CDR3 sequence (DNA): TGTGCCAGCAGTTTCTCCGGGGGCGGCTATGGCTACACCTTC. Translating it yields CASSFSGGGYGYTF.

The chain couples TRBV5-8 to TRBJ2-1; D gene unclear. The CDR3 covers 17 residues. The V gene's germline CDR1 is SGHTS and CDR2 YDEGEE. V was trimmed by 0 bases and J by 0 bases, leaving 13 bases between them. CDR3 in DNA: TGTGCCAGCAGCTTGGAATTGGGATTCTACTCCTACAATGAGCAGTTCTTC. The encoded protein is CASSLELGFYSYNEQFF.

This clonotype was counted between two and nine times. The rearrangement links TRBV28 to TRBJ2-1; 8 bases match TRBD1. CDR3 length: 13 amino acids. The germline CDR1 and CDR2 sequences are MDHEN and SYDVKM. The trim removed 3 bases at V and 12 bases at J, leaving 7 bases unmatched. Written as DNA, the CDR3 is TGTGCCAGCAGTTTCAGGGACAGGCTAAGGCAGTTCTTC. Residues: CASSFRDRLRQFF.

The chain joins TRBV28 to TRBJ1-2; D not resolved. Germline loops: CDR1 MDHEN, CDR2 SYDVKM. This CDR3 is 15 amino acids long. Trimming left V 3 bases short and J 4 bases short, with 15 bases between. The CDR3 protein is CASSFWNSRLYGYTF. Written as DNA, the CDR3 is TGTGCCAGCAGTTTTTGGAACTCCAGACTCTATGGCTACACCTTC.

CDR3: CSAPSAGRQGAGWSEKLFF. CDR3 DNA: TGCAGTGCTCCCTCGGCGGGAAGGCAGGGGGCCGGTTGGAGTGAAAAACTGTTTTTT. V gene TRBV20-1 combines with J gene TRBJ1-4, with TRBD1 matching over 8 bases. Germline CDR1 reads DFQATT; CDR2 reads SNEGSKA (reference sequence). J lost 7 bases, V lost 5 bases, and 24 bases had no gene match. The CDR3 runs to 19 residues.

The chain couples TRBV12-3 or TRBV12-4 to TRBJ2-1; 14 positions agree with TRBD2. This CDR3 has 15 residues. Trimming cost V 6 bases and J 6 bases; bases outside gene matches: 4. The CDR3 reads CASRDGTSGSNEQFF. CDR3 DNA: TGTGCCAGCAGAGACGGGACTAGCGGGAGCAATGAGCAGTTCTTC.

There are a few counts of this clonotype. The chain employs TRBV25-1 and TRBJ2-1, with 10 bases matching TRBD2. J was trimmed by 6 bases and V by 2 bases; bases with no gene match: 7. CDR1 MGHDK and CDR2 SYGVNS come from the germline V gene. This CDR3 contains 16 residues. The CDR3 sequence: CASSERIAGGLNEQFF. CDR3 sequence (DNA): TGTGCCAGCAGTGAAAGGATAGCGGGAGGTCTCAATGAGCAGTTCTTC.

This clonotype was counted between two and nine times. The V call is TRBV3-1, the J call TRBJ2-7; D may be TRBD2 (5 bases). The CDR3 length is 15 residues. Per the germline V gene, CDR1 is LGHDT and CDR2 is YNNKEL (reference sequence). Trimming removed 0 bases from V and 1 base from J, with 10 bases in between. The CDR3 sequence is CASSQEGRRSYEQYF. In DNA, the CDR3 is TGTGCCAGCAGCCAAGAAGGACGGAGGTCCTACGAGCAGTACTTC.

The J gene is TRBJ2-1, the V gene TRBV20-1, with D possibly TRBD2 on 6 matching bases. This CDR3 region has 15 residues. The V and J ends lost 5 bases and 3 bases respectively, with 17 bases between them. Germline assignment: CDR1 DFQATT and CDR2 SNEGSKA (reference sequence). CDR3 region: CSALDLSGFYNEQFF. CDR3 coding DNA: TGCAGTGCTCTTGACCTTAGCGGCTTCTACAATGAGCAGTTCTTC.

This chain joins TRBV7-8 and TRBJ1-4; possibly TRBD1 for D (5 bases). The germline gives CDR1 SGHVS, CDR2 FQNEAQ. This CDR3 has 16 residues. With 5 bases removed from V and 5 bases from J, the gap between germline ends came to 18 bases. CDR3 nucleotides: TGTGCCAGCAGCACCACGGGGGGTTATAGGAATGAAAAACTGTTTTTT. Translated: CASSTTGGYRNEKLFF.

The chain carries TRBV2 and TRBJ2-7, with 7 nucleotides matching TRBD1. This CDR3 is 12 amino acids long. Germline loops: CDR1 SNHLY, CDR2 FYNNEI. Trimming cost V 7 bases and J 6 bases; bases outside gene matches: 6. The CDR3 DNA follows: TGTGCCAGCAAGGGGGCCTGGGGCGAGCAGTACTTC. Translating it yields CASKGAWGEQYF.

V gene TRBV4-1 combines with J gene TRBJ2-1, with D perhaps TRBD2 (5 bases). V was clipped by 4 bases and J by 6 bases, with 16 bases between them. The CDR3 has 15 amino acids. Germline CDR1 is MGHRA and CDR2 is YSYEKL. Here the CDR3 DNA reads TGCGCCAGCAGCCGGATTGGGTCTAGCTTCAATGAGCAGTTCTTC. As protein: CASSRIGSSFNEQFF.

The rearrangement joins TRBV20-1 to TRBJ2-7; 10 nucleotides agree with TRBD2. Germline V gives CDR1 DFQATT, CDR2 SNEGSKA (reference sequence). Trimming at V came to 3 bases and at J to 6 bases, leaving 5 bases not matched to a gene. There are 13 residues in the CDR3. The CDR3 is CSASTSGTSEQYF. In DNA, the CDR3 is TGCAGTGCTAGTACTAGCGGGACGTCCGAGCAGTACTTC.

There are many counts of this clonotype. CDR3 sequence (DNA): TGTGCCAGCAGTCTACGCTCCTATAATTCACCCCTCCACTTT. Translation gives CASSLRSYNSPLHF. This sequence joins TRBV6-5 and TRBJ1-6; D is uncertain. Per the germline V gene, CDR1 is MNHEY and CDR2 is SVGAGI. The CDR3 runs to 14 residues. Trimming removed 5 bases from V and 0 bases from J, with 5 bases in between.

V gene TRBV7-3 combines with J gene TRBJ2-7, with D possibly being TRBD1 or TRBD2 (6 bases each). Germline lookup yields CDR1 SGHTA and CDR2 FQGTGA. V was trimmed by 8 bases and J by 6 bases, leaving 26 bases between them. The CDR3 contains 16 residues. The CDR3 loop reads CASSLVGGKSGLEQYF. CDR3 nucleotides: TGTGCCAGCTCCCTAGTGGGGGGCAAATCAGGGCTCGAGCAGTACTTC. The variable domain in full, completed from reference TRBV7-3 and TRBJ2-7, reads GAGVSQTPSNKVTEKGKYVELRCDPISGHTALYWYRQSLGQGPEFLIYFQGTGAADDSGLPNDRFFAVRPEGSVSTLKIQRTERGDSAVYLCASSLVGGKSGLEQYFGPGTRLTVT.

Only a few counts were recorded for this clonotype. The V gene is TRBV12-5, the J gene TRBJ1-4; tentatively, D is TRBD1 (6 bases). Trimming took off 7 bases at V and 0 bases at J, with 9 bases between the two ends. The CDR3 length is 14 residues. Looked up from germline, CDR1 is LGHNT and CDR2 is FRNRAP. CDR3 region: CASVGTSTNEKLFF. The CDR3 DNA is TGTGCTAGTGTCGGGACATCAACTAATGAAAAACTGTTTTTT.

This rearrangement joins TRBV20-1 to TRBJ2-3, with a weak D call TRBD2 (5 bases). The length of the CDR3 is 19 residues. V lost 0 bases and J lost 0, with 22 bases in between. Germline CDR1 reads DFQATT; CDR2 reads SNEGSKA (reference sequence). CDR3 DNA sequence: TGCAGTGCTAGAGATCGTGGGGAGCTCTTGCTTAGGAGCACAGATACGCAGTATTTT. The encoded protein is CSARDRGELLLRSTDTQYF.

The rearrangement uses TRBV5-1 and TRBJ2-5, with 10 bases fitting TRBD2. The CDR3 is made up of 15 amino acids. The V and J ends lost 2 bases and 5 bases, in that order; junction bases with no gene match: 6. Germline values: CDR1 SGHRS, CDR2 YFSETQ. The CDR3 DNA reads TGCGCCAGCAGCTTCGCTAGCGGGAGAGGGGAGACCCAGTACTTC. Amino acid sequence: CASSFASGRGETQYF.